This entry lists 26 T cell receptor beta chains sequenced from one sample in a study of blood T cell repertoires in COVID-19. Using immunoSEQ multiplex PCR, the repertoire was profiled, and TCRdb retains in-frame clones only, with some absent. Of 100,000 to 150,000 clones listed, 85% are singletons. The sequenced sample was peripheral blood. The receptor source for this set is a woman of 80 years or more with COVID-19, enrolled during active disease.

V and J are TRBV29-1 and TRBJ2-3; 8 positions agree with TRBD1. The CDR3 runs 18 residues. Unmatched junction bases numbered 16, after V lost 1 base and J lost 4 bases. Germline lookup yields CDR1 SQVTM and CDR2 ANQGSEA. The CDR3 region is CSVEVGGGQGLPADTQYF. CDR3 nucleotide sequence: TGCAGCGTTGAAGTTGGAGGTGGACAGGGCCTCCCCGCAGATACGCAGTATTTT.

In its sample, this clone was seen a few times. V gene TRBV11-3 combines with J gene TRBJ2-3, with 7 nucleotides matching TRBD1. The CDR3 has 15 residues. CDR1 and CDR2 from the germline V gene are SGHNT and YENEEA. The trim removed 1 base at V and 2 bases at J, leaving 3 bases unmatched. The CDR3 reads CASSLGRGFTDTQYF. The CDR3 nucleotides read TGTGCCAGCAGCTTAGGCAGGGGGTTCACAGATACGCAGTATTTT.

This chain uses TRBV5-1 with TRBJ1-4; the D gene is possibly TRBD1 (6 bases). From germline, CDR1 is SGHRS and CDR2 YFSETQ. This CDR3 has 15 amino acids. V dropped 1 base and J dropped 2 bases, with 9 bases sitting between them. CDR3 coding DNA: TGCGCCAGCAGCTTGACCAGGGGCACTAATGAAAAACTGTTTTTT. It encodes CASSLTRGTNEKLFF.

This sequence joins TRBV28 and TRBJ2-7, with TRBD1 as a possible D gene (6 bases). The V end lost 7 bases, the J end lost 2 bases, and 18 bases lay between the germline ends. Germline assignment: CDR1 MDHEN and CDR2 SYDVKM. The length of the CDR3 is 15 residues. CDR3 in amino acids: CASTTLAAGAYEQYF. The CDR3, as DNA: TGTGCCAGCACAACCTTGGCGGCAGGGGCCTACGAGCAGTACTTC.

The chain links TRBV3-1 (or the pseudogene TRBV3-2) to TRBJ2-4; D may be TRBD1 (5 bases). Germline V lookup: CDR1 LGHDT, CDR2 YNNKEL (reference sequence). The CDR3 loop spans 17 amino acids. V was trimmed by 1 base and J by 1 base, leaving 14 bases between them. CDR3 residues: CASSQVQGSGAKNIQYF. The CDR3 DNA is TGTGCCAGCAGCCAAGTTCAGGGTTCAGGGGCCAAAAACATTCAGTACTTC.

The chain couples TRBV9 to TRBJ2-3; D might be TRBD2 (6 bases). This CDR3 has 15 residues. Germline CDR1 reads SGDLS; CDR2 reads YYNGEE. V shed 2 bases and J shed 4 bases, with 14 bases lying between them. CDR3 sequence reads: CASSVGGLGPDTQYF. DNA of the CDR3: TGTGCCAGCAGCGTGGGGGGACTTGGCCCAGATACGCAGTATTTT.

This clone was detected once. V is TRBV19 and J is TRBJ2-7, with TRBD1 matching over 7 bases. CDR3 length: 14 amino acids. J gave up 3 bases and V 3 bases, and 5 bases lay outside the gene matches. CDR1 is LNHDA and CDR2 is SQIVND in the germline V gene (reference sequence). CDR3 sequence: CASSMTQGLYEQYF. The CDR3 DNA is TGTGCCAGTAGTATGACACAGGGGCTCTACGAGCAGTACTTC.

V gene TRBV29-1 combines with J gene TRBJ1-1, with D possibly matching TRBD1 (6 bases). The germline V gene has CDR1 SQVTM and CDR2 ANQGSEA. Trimming removed 4 bases from V and 2 bases from J, with 17 bases in between. The CDR3 is 15 residues long. The CDR3 nucleotides read TGCAGCGTTGGATCTGGGGGCAGTTTAAACACTGAAGCTTTCTTT. It translates to CSVGSGGSLNTEAFF.

A remark on this clone: One end of the junction fails to match germline, which may point to a read error. This specimen includes other DNA sequences encoding the same CDR3. CDR3 sequence reads: CASSLDRNYGYTF. The CDR3, as DNA: TGCGCCAGCAGTTTGGACAGAAACTATGGCTACACCTTC. The rearrangement links TRBV12-3 or TRBV12-4 to TRBJ1-2; a possible D gene is TRBD1 (6 bases). The CDR3 spans 13 residues.

The rearrangement links TRBV6-1 to TRBJ1-1, with D unresolved. This CDR3 has 11 residues. V lost 3 bases, J lost 7 bases, and 6 bases lay in between. CDR1 and CDR2 (germline): MNHNS, SASEGT. CDR3 DNA: TGTGCCAGCAGTGAGGTAGTTGAAGCTTTCTTT. Protein product: CASSEVVEAFF.

The gene calls are TRBV4-2 and TRBJ2-7, with 12 nucleotides matching TRBD2. Germline V gene lookup returns CDR1 LGHNA and CDR2 YNFKEQ. The CDR3 totals 18 residues. Losses at the gene ends were 1 base for V and 2 bases for J; bases not matched to a gene: 9. The CDR3 sequence: CASSQVAGTSGLAYEQYF. The DNA for the CDR3 is TGTGCCAGCAGCCAAGTCGCCGGGACTAGCGGGTTGGCCTACGAGCAGTACTTC.

The chain joins TRBV6-5 to TRBJ2-5; D is possibly TRBD2 (6 bases). The V gene lost 2 bases and the J gene lost 5 bases, with 12 bases spanning the gap. This CDR3 region has 14 residues. Germline values: CDR1 MNHEY, CDR2 SVGAGI. The CDR3 sequence: CASSYLTRMETQYF. Written as DNA, the CDR3 is TGTGCCAGCAGTTACCTGACTAGGATGGAGACCCAGTACTTC.

The chain links TRBV6-4 to TRBJ2-1, with 11 bases identical to TRBD2. The CDR3 consists of 16 residues. Germline V gene lookup returns CDR1 MRHNA and CDR2 SNTAGT. The J segment lost 9 bases and the V segment lost 3 bases, leaving 10 bases of the junction unmatched. CDR3 protein: CASSESTSGGRSEQFF. CDR3 coding DNA: TGTGCCAGCAGTGAGTCTACTAGCGGGGGCCGTTCTGAGCAGTTCTTC.

The chain links TRBV11-3 to TRBJ1-3; D is possibly TRBD1 (5 bases). Germline loops: CDR1 SGHNT, CDR2 YENEEA. This CDR3 spans 14 amino acids. V lost 5 bases and J lost 2, with 10 bases in between. CDR3 nucleotide sequence: TGTGCCAGCAGCCCAGGGTCTCCTGGAAACACCATATATTTT. It codes for CASSPGSPGNTIYF.

The rearrangement links TRBV7-3 to TRBJ2-1; 8 bases are shared with TRBD2. CDR3 length: 17 amino acids. V lost 0 bases to trimming and J lost 9 bases; unmatched junction nucleotides: 13. CDR1 and CDR2 from the germline V gene are SGHTA and FQGTGA. CDR3: CASSLTGLAGLSGEQFF. CDR3 bases: TGTGCCAGCAGCTTAACGGGGCTAGCGGGCTTATCTGGTGAGCAGTTCTTC.

The V and J genes are TRBV10-3 and TRBJ2-2; 9 bases align to TRBD1. From germline, CDR1 is ENHRY and CDR2 SYGVKD. This CDR3 contains 15 residues. Trimming removed 6 bases from V and 4 bases from J; junction bases left unmatched: 6. The CDR3 DNA follows: TGTGCCATCAGACAGGGGGCAGAGGGCACCGGGGAGCTGTTTTTT. It translates to CAIRQGAEGTGELFF.

V and J are TRBV3-1 (or the pseudogene TRBV3-2) and TRBJ2-7, with TRBD1 as a possible D gene (7 bases). The CDR3 loop spans 13 amino acids. The germline V gene has CDR1 LGHDT and CDR2 YNNKEL (reference sequence). The V end was cut by 7 bases, the J end by 4 bases, with 14 bases between. The CDR3 nucleotides are TGTGCCAGCACCCCAGGGGGGTTTTACGAGCAGTACTTC. It encodes CASTPGGFYEQYF.

This clone occurred once. The rearrangement joins TRBV28 to TRBJ2-3; D is unresolved. The CDR3 runs 14 residues. Germline values: CDR1 MDHEN, CDR2 SYDVKM. Trimming removed 3 bases at V and 1 base at J, with 8 bases between. CDR3 coding DNA: TGTGCCAGCAGTTTTGCAAGCGGCACAGATACGCAGTATTTT. Protein: CASSFASGTDTQYF.

The V and J genes are TRBV7-9 and TRBJ1-1; a possible D gene is TRBD1 (5 bases). Trimming cost V 5 bases and J 14 bases, with 21 bases left between them. This CDR3 is built from 13 residues. Per the germline V gene, CDR1 is SEHNR and CDR2 is FQNEAQ (reference sequence). CDR3 residues: CASSGRDSEGRFF. In nucleotides, the CDR3 is TGTGCCAGCAGCGGCCGGGACTCCGAAGGGCGCTTCTTT.

V is TRBV7-8 and J is TRBJ2-7, with 9 bases matching TRBD1. From germline, CDR1 is SGHVS and CDR2 FQNEAQ. The CDR3 spans 21 residues. V dropped 1 base and J dropped 2; count of bases not matched to a gene: 21. CDR3 amino acids: CASSLVMSGSETGGVPYEQYF. The CDR3 nucleotides are TGTGCCAGCAGCTTAGTTATGTCGGGTTCCGAGACAGGGGGGGTGCCCTACGAGCAGTACTTC. Variable domain in full (rest from reference TRBV7-8 and TRBJ2-7): GAGVSQSPRYKVAKRGQDVALRCDPISGHVSLFWYQQALGQGPEFLTYFQNEAQLDKSGLPSDRFFAERPEGSVSTLKIQRTQQEDSAVYLCASSLVMSGSETGGVPYEQYFGPGTRLTVT.

The V and J genes are TRBV4-2 and TRBJ1-2; D is perhaps TRBD1 (5 bases). The V gene's germline CDR1 is LGHNA and CDR2 YNFKEQ. Trimming took off 0 bases at V and 0 bases at J, with 29 bases between the two ends. The CDR3 spans 22 residues. The CDR3 DNA reads TGTGCCAGCAGCCAAGATGGGGAGGGACCGCACCCTGCGTTTGGTGCTAACTATGGCTACACCTTC. Its translation: CASSQDGEGPHPAFGANYGYTF.

At least ten counts were recorded for this clone. The J gene is TRBJ1-4, the V gene TRBV4-1, with 8 bases identical to TRBD1. The J segment lost 8 bases and the V segment lost 2 bases, leaving 7 bases of the junction unmatched. CDR3 length: 15 amino acids. The germline V gene has CDR1 MGHRA and CDR2 YSYEKL. The DNA of the CDR3 is TGCGCCAGCAGCCAACCGGACAGGGATAACGAAAAACTGTTTTTT. It specifies CASSQPDRDNEKLFF.

About this clone itself: This sample also contains other DNA sequences that code for the same CDR3. The rearrangement joins TRBV28 to TRBJ1-5; D perhaps matches TRBD1 (5 bases). The CDR3 is made up of 16 amino acids. The V end lost 3 bases, the J end lost 0 bases, and 12 bases lay between the germline ends. Germline V lookup: CDR1 MDHEN, CDR2 SYDVKM. CDR3 coding DNA: TGTGCCAGCAGTTTCCGGGGGGGATATAGCAATCAGCCCCAGCATTTT. Its protein product is CASSFRGGYSNQPQHF.

The V call is TRBV7-2, the J call TRBJ1-1; D is uncertain. CDR1 and CDR2 (germline): SGHTA, FQGNSA. The CDR3 runs 13 residues. Trimming removed 6 bases from V and 0 bases from J, with 8 bases in between. The CDR3 coding sequence is TGTGCCAGCAGAAATGGCATGAACACTGAAGCTTTCTTT. Translated, it gives CASRNGMNTEAFF.

The chain is built from TRBV10-3 and TRBJ2-2; 8 bases match TRBD2. J gave up 4 bases and V 10 bases, and 5 bases lay outside the gene matches. This CDR3 region has 13 residues. Germline V lookup: CDR1 ENHRY, CDR2 SYGVKD. The CDR3 spells CATERESTGELFF. The CDR3 region has the DNA TGTGCCACCGAGCGGGAGAGCACCGGGGAGCTGTTTTTT.

The chain couples TRBV7-3 to TRBJ1-5; D gene ambiguous. Germline V gives CDR1 SGHTA, CDR2 FQGTGA. With 2 bases removed from V and 6 bases from J, the gap between germline ends came to 8 bases. This CDR3 region has 13 residues. CDR3 loop: CASSLGPRQPQHF. The CDR3 DNA reads TGTGCCAGCAGCTTAGGCCCCCGTCAGCCCCAGCATTTT.